This T cell receptor (beta chain) was captured in a study of post-analysis software for immune sequencing data (dated by TCRdb to the mid-2010s). Context from the whole study: The recorded disease courses included relapsing-remitting, secondary progressive and progressive-relapsing multiple sclerosis, and some patients had no subtype annotation. A subset of samples was prepared in parallel using single-end sample barcoding, then pooled and co-amplified after Illumina adapter ligation. The patient repertoires were set against 10 or so previously published healthy control repertoires from donors whose ages ranged from roughly 6 to 26 years. The research as a whole found: The control group was slightly older than the multiple sclerosis patient group. Four to six TRBV segments, including TRBV5-6, TRBV5-1 and TRBV20-1, were significantly more frequent in patients than controls. Multiple sclerosis patients had significantly lower normalized Chao1 diversity than controls, a result that suggests substantial peripheral T-cell clonal expansion. When samples were clustered directly using the F measure, samples prepared in the same batch co-clustered strongly, which prompted a batch-effect correction.

Via the germline V gene, CDR1 is SGHTA and CDR2 FQGNSA. Trimming takes 2 bases from V and 0 bases from J, and the germline ends sit 8 bases apart. The CDR3 runs 15 residues from the cysteine to the phenylalanine. Kept here is only the CDR3 DNA, which spans 45 bases and is read in frame from base 1. This clonotype was observed many times. There is no known antigen for this receptor. Base qualities are missing; no much larger clone stands one base away. Receptors were amplified or captured by PCR. Instrument on record: Illumina HiSeq 2500. Unique molecular identifiers were incorporated into TCR beta cDNA libraries to reduce PCR and sequencing biases. Roughly 0.5 million cDNA molecules were obtained per 1 to 10 million input T cells, so each molecule approximated one T cell. The same protocol used for the earlier healthy control dataset was applied to prepare and sequence the patient libraries. Within a given batch, samples were prepared together, multiplexed and sequenced on the same HiSeq lane. In the authors' own workflow: Raw barcoded reads were processed with MIGEC, discarding single-read molecular identifier groups before consensus assembly and CDR3 extraction. VDJtools was used for post-analysis of the clonotype tables, and diversity was normalized by down-sampling every dataset to the size of the smallest sample. Repertoire overlap clustering matched CDR3 amino acid but not nucleotide sequences to correct batch-related cross-sample contamination. TCRdb reran the public reads through fastp at Q25 and MiXCR, keeping productive beta chains. Entries that share a CDR3 protein sequence are merged under the most common genes and DNA. It is TCRdb's table, rather than the study itself, that gives the V and J calls and clone size. The sample table records under 200,000 distinct CDR3 sequences; 29% of these occur just once. The ten largest account for about 3.7% of the sample.

To demonstrate the VDJtools post-analysis software, TCR beta repertoires were profiled from the peripheral blood of over ten young patients with multiple sclerosis. The multiple sclerosis patients were children and adolescents between roughly 6 and 16 years of age. The sequenced sample consisted of blood. The TCR was taken from a girl aged 2-17 years with multiple sclerosis. This sequence uses TRBV7-2 and TRBJ2-1; the D gene assignment is ambiguous. The CDR3 reads as follows: CASSLLRRSYNEQFF. Here is the DNA: TGTGCCAGCAGCTTATTACGACGCTCCTACAATGAGCAGTTCTTC.